This TCR beta chain was identified during a study of blood T cell repertoires in COVID-19. Study-wide context: Whether acute or convalescent, the COVID-19 samples came from the United States, Italy and Spain. The cDNA or gDNA used as material had been derived from T cells, B-cell-depleted T cells, or PBMCs.

In the study's own analysis: The authors estimated nucleated cell counts from reference gene primer amplification. Libraries were prepared by immunoSEQ multiplex PCR; TCRdb keeps only in-frame clonotypes and omits some of them. V and J calls and clone size are as listed in that table; D and trimming were resolved from the DNA. This sample yields approximately 210,000 clones, of which around four fifths are seen a single time; about 20% belongs to the top ten. The V segment lost 6 bases and the J segment 9 bases; nucleotides outside the gene matches: 15. Germline lookup yields CDR1 SNHLY and CDR2 FYNNEI. CDR3 length: 16 amino acids.

The material sequenced was peripheral blood. This TCR came from a young man with active or convalescent COVID-19. The chain is built from TRBV2 and TRBJ2-1, with 9 bases that match TRBD2. The CDR3 DNA reads TGTGCCAGCAGCGTCAGGGGACTAGCAGGCCGGGCTGAGCAGTTCTTC. Its protein product is CASSVRGLAGRAEQFF.